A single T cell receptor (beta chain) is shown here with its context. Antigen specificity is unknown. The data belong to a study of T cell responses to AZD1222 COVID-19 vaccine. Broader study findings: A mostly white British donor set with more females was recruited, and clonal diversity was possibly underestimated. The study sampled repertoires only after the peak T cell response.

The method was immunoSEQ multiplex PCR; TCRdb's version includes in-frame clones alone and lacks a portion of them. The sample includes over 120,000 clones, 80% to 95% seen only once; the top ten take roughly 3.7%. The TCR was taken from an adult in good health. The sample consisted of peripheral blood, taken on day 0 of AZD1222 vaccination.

CDR3 residues: CASSPDRSSNQPQHF. The DNA of the CDR3 is TGTGCCAGCAGCCCGGACAGGTCGAGCAATCAGCCCCAGCATTTT. The chain carries TRBV2 and TRBJ1-5, with TRBD1 matching 7 bases. V dropped 6 bases and J dropped 1; count of bases not matched to a gene: 6. Germline V gives CDR1 SNHLY, CDR2 FYNNEI. This CDR3 contains 15 residues.